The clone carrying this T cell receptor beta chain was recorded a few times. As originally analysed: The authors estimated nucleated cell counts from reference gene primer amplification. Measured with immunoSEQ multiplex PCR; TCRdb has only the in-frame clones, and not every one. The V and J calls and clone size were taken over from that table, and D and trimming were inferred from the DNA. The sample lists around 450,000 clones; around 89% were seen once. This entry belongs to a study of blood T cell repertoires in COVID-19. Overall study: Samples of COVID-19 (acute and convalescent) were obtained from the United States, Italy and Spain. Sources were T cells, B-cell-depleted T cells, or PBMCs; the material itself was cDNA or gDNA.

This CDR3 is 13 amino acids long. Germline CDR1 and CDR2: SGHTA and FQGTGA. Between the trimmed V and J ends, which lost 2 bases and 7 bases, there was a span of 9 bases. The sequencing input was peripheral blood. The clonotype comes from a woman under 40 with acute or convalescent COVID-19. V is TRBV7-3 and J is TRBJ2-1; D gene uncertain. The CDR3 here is CASSLYPQNEQFF. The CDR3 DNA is TGTGCCAGCAGCTTATATCCCCAGAATGAGCAGTTCTTC. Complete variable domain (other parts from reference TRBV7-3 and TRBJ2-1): GAGVSQTPSNKVTEKGKYVELRCDPISGHTALYWYRQSLGQGPEFLIYFQGTGAADDSGLPNDRFFAVRPEGSVSTLKIQRTERGDSAVYLCASSLYPQNEQFFGPGTRLTVL.